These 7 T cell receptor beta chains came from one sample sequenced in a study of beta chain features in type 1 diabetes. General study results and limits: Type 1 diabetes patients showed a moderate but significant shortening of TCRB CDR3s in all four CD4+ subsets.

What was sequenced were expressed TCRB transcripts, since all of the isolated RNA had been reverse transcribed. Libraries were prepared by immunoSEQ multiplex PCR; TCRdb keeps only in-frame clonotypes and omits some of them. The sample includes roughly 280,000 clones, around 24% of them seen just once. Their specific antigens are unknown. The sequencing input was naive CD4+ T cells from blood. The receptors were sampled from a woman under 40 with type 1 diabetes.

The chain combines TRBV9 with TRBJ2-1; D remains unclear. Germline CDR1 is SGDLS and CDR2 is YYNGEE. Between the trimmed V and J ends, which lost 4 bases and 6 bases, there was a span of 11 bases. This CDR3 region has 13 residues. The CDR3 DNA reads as TGTGCCAGCAGCCCTGTCGCACTCAATGAGCAGTTCTTC. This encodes CASSPVALNEQFF.

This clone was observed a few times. CDR3 protein: CSGRDRQDTQYF. Here the CDR3 DNA reads TGCAGCGGCCGGGACAGGCAAGATACGCAGTATTTT. The rearrangement uses TRBV29-1 and TRBJ2-3; 8 nucleotides align to TRBD1. This CDR3 has 12 amino acids. Losses at the gene ends were 7 bases for V and 5 bases for J; bases not matched to a gene: 5. Germline V gives CDR1 SQVTM, CDR2 ANQGSEA.

The CDR3 sequence is CAWSKLAGEKGEQFF. The CDR3 nucleotides are TGTGCCTGGAGCAAACTAGCGGGAGAAAAAGGTGAGCAGTTCTTC. V and J are TRBV30 and TRBJ2-1, with TRBD2 identical over 11 bases. With 3 bases clipped from V and 9 bases from J, the junction kept 10 bases outside the gene matches. Germline V gene lookup returns CDR1 GTSNPN and CDR2 SVGIG (reference sequence). CDR3 size: 15 residues.

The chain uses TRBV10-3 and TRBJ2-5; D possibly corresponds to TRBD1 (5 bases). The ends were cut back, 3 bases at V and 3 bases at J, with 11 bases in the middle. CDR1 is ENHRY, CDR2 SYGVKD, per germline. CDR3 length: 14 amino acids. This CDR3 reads CAISERGEEETQYF. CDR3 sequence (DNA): TGTGCCATCAGTGAAAGGGGCGAGGAAGAGACCCAGTACTTC.

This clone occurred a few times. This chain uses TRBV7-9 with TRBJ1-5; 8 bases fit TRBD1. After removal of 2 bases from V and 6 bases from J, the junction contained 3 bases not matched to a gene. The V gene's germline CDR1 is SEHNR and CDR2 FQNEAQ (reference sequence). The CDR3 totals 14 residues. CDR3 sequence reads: CASSLSGGVQPQHF. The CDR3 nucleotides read TGTGCCAGCAGCTTATCAGGGGGCGTTCAGCCCCAGCATTTT.

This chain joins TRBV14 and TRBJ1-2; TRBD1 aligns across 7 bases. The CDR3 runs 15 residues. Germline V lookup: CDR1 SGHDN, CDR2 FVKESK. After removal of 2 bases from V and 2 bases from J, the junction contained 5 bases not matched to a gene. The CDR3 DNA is TGTGCCAGCAGCCAAATAAGGGGGCGCAACTATGGCTACACCTTC. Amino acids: CASSQIRGRNYGYTF.

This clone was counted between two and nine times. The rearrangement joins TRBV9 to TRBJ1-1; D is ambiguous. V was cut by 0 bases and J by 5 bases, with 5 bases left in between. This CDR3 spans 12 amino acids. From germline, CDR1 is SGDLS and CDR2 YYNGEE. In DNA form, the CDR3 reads TGTGCCAGCAGCGTAGCTACGACTGAAGCTTTCTTT. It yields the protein CASSVATTEAFF.